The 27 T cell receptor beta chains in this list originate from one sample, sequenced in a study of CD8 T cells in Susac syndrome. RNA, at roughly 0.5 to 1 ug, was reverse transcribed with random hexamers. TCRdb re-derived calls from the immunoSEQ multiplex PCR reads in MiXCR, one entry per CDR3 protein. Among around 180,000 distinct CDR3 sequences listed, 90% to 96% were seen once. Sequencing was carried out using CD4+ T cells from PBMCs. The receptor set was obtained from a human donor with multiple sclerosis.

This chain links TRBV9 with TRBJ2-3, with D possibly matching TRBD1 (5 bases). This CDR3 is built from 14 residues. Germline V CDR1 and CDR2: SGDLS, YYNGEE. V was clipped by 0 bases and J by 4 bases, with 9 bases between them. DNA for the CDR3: TGTGCCAGCAGCGTAGATCAGGGCGCAGATACGCAGTATTTT. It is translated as CASSVDQGADTQYF.

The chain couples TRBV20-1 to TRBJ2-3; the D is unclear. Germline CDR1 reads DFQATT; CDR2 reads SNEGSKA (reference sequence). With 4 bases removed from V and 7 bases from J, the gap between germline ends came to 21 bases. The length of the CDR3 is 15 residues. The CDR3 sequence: CSATNALNPQNTQYF. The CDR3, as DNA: TGCAGTGCTACCAACGCCCTCAACCCACAAAATACGCAGTATTTT.

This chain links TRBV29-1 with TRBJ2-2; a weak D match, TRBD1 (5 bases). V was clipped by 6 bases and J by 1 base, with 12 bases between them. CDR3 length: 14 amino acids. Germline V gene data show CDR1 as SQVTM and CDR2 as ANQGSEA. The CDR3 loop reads CSVRITGNTGELFF. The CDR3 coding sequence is TGCAGCGTGCGGATTACAGGGAACACCGGGGAGCTGTTTTTT.

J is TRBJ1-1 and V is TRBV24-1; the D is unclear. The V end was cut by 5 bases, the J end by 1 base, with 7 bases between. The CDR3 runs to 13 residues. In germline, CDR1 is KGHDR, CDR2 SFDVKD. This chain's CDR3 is CATSGVGNTEAFF. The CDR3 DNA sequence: TGTGCCACCAGTGGGGTGGGGAACACTGAAGCTTTCTTT.

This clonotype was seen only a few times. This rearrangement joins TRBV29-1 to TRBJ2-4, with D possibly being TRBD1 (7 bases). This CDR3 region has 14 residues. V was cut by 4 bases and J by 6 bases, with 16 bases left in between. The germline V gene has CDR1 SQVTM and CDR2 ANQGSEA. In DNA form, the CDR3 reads TGCAGCGTTGTGGGAGGACAGGCAGGAAACATTCAGTACTTC. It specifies CSVVGGQAGNIQYF. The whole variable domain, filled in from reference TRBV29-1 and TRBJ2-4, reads SAVISQKPSRDICQRGTSLTIQCQVDSQVTMMFWYRQQPGQSLTLIATANQGSEATYESGFVIDKFPISRPNLTFSTLTVSNMSPEDSSIYLCSVVGGQAGNIQYFGAGTRLSVL.

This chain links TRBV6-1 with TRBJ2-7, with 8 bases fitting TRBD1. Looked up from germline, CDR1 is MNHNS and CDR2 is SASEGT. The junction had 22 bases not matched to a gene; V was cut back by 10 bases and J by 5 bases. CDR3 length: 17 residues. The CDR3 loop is CAILKDRDLNTLNEQYF. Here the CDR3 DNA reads TGTGCCATCCTAAAGGACAGGGACCTCAATACCCTTAACGAGCAGTACTTC.

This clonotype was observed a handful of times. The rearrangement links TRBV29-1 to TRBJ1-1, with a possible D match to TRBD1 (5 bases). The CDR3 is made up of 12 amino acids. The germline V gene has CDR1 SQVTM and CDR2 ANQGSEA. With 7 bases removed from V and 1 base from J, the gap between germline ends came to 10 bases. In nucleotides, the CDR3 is TGCAGCGGCGGGACGGCGAACACTGAAGCTTTCTTT. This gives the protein CSGGTANTEAFF.

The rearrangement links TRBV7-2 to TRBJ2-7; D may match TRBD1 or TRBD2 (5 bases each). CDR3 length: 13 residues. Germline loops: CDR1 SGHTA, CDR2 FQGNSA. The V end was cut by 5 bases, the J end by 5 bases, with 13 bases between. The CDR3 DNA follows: TGTGCCAGCAGCCCGACCGGGGCCAACGAGCAGTACTTC. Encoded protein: CASSPTGANEQYF.

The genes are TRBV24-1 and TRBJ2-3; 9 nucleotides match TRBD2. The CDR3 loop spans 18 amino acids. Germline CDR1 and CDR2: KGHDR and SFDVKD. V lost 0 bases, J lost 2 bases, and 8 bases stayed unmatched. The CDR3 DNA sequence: TGTGCCACCAGTGATTTGGGGCTAGCGGGGCTTAACACAGATACGCAGTATTTT. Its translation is CATSDLGLAGLNTDTQYF.

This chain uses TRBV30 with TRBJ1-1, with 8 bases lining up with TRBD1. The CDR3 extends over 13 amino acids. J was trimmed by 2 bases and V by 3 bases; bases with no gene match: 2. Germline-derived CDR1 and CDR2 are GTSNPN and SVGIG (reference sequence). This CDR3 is CAWRDRVNTEAFF. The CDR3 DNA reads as TGTGCCTGGAGGGACAGGGTAAACACTGAAGCTTTCTTT.

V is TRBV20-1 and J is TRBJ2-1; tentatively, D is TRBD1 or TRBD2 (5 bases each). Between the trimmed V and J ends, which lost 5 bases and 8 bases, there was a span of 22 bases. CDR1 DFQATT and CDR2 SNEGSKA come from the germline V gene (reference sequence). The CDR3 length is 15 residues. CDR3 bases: TGCAGTGCTGCCCACCCTAGGGCGGGCAGGGATGAGCAGTTCTTC. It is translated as CSAAHPRAGRDEQFF.

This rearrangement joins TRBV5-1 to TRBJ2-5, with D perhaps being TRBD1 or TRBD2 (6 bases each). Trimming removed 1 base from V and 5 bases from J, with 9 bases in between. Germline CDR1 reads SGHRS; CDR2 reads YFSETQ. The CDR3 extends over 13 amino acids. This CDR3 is CASSLLGGETQYF. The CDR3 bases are TGCGCCAGCAGCTTGCTGGGGGGCGAGACCCAGTACTTC.

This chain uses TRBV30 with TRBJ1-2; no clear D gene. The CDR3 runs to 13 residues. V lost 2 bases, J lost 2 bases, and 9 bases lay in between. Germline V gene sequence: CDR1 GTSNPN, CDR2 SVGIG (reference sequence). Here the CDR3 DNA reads TGTGCCTGGAGTACCCTGAACAACTATGGCTACACCTTC. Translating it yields CAWSTLNNYGYTF.

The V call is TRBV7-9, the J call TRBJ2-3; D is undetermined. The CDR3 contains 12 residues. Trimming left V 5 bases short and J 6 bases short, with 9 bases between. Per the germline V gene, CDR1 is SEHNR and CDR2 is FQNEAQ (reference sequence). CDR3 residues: CASSPPEDTQYF. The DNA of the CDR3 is TGTGCCAGCAGCCCTCCAGAGGATACGCAGTATTTT.

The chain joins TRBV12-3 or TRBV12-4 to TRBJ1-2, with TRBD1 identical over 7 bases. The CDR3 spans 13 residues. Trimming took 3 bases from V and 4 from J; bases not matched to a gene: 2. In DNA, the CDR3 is TGTGCCAGCAGTTTTGGACAGGCCTATGGCTACACCTTC. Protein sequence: CASSFGQAYGYTF.

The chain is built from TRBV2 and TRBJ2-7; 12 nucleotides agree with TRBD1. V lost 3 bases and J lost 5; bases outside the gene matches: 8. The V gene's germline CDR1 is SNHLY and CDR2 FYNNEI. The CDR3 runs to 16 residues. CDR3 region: CASSEGTGGPIDEQYF. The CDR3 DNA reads TGTGCCAGCAGTGAGGGGACAGGGGGCCCTATCGACGAGCAGTACTTC.

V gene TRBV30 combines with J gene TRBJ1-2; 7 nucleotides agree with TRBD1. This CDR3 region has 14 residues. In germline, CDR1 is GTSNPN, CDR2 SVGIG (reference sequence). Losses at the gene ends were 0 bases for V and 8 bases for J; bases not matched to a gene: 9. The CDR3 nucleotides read TGTGCCTGGAGTGTACTGGAGAGACAGGGAGGCTACACCTTC. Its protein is CAWSVLERQGGYTF.

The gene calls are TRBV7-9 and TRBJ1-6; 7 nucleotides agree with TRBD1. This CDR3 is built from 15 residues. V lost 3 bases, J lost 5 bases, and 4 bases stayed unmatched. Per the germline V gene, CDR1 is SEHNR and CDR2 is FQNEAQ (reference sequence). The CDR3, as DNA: TGTGCCAGCAGCTTCTCAGGGGGAAATAATTCACCCCTCCACTTT. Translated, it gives CASSFSGGNNSPLHF.

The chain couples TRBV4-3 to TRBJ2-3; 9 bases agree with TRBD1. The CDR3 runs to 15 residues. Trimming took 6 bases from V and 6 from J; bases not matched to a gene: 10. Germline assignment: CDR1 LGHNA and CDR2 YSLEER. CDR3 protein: CASSIQVTGGDTQYF. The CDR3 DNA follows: TGCGCCAGCAGTATACAAGTGACAGGGGGGGATACGCAGTATTTT.

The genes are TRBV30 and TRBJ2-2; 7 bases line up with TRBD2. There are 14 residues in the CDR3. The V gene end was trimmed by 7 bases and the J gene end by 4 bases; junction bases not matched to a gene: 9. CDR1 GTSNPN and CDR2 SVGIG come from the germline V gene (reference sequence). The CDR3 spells CAYPPGGGTGELFF. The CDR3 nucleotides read TGTGCCTATCCCCCTGGGGGGGGCACCGGGGAGCTGTTTTTT. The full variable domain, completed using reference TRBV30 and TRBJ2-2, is SQTIHQWPATLVQPVGSPLSLECTVEGTSNPNLYWYRQAAGRGLQLLFYSVGIGQISSEVPQNLSASRPQDRQFILSSKKLLLSDSGFYLCAYPPGGGTGELFFGEGSRLTVL.

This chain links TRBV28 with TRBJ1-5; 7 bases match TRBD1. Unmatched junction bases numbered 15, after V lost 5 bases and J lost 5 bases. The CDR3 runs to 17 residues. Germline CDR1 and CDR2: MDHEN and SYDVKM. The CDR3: CASSPAHAGQPYQPQHF. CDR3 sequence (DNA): TGTGCCAGCAGTCCGGCACACGCGGGACAGCCATATCAGCCCCAGCATTTT.

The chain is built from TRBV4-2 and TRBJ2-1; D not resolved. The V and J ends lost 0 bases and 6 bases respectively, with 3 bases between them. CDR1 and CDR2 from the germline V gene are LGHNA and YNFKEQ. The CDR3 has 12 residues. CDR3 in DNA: TGTGCCAGCAGCCAAGAGTCCAATGAGCAGTTCTTC. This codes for CASSQESNEQFF.

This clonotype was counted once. The CDR3 DNA reads as TGTGCCAGCAGCCGACTAGCGGGGGGGCCCGGGTCCCAGTACTTC. This sequence encodes CASSRLAGGPGSQYF. V usage is TRBV7-2 and J usage is TRBJ2-5; 14 nucleotides agree with TRBD2. The CDR3 spans 15 residues. Unmatched junction bases numbered 8, after V lost 5 bases and J lost 9 bases. Germline CDR1 reads SGHTA; CDR2 reads FQGNSA.

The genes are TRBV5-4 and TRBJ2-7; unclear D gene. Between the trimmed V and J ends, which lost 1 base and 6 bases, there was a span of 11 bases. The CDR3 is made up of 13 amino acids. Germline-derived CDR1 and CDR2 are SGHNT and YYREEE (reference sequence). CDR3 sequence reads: CASSLIGSPEQYF. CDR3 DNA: TGTGCCAGCAGCTTGATAGGGTCCCCCGAGCAGTACTTC.

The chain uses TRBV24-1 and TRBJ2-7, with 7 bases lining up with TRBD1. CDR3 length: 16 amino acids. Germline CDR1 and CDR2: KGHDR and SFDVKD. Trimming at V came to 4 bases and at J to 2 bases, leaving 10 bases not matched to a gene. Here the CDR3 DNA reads TGTGCCACCAGTGAGACTGGACAGGCAGAGACCTACGAGCAGTACTTC. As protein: CATSETGQAETYEQYF.

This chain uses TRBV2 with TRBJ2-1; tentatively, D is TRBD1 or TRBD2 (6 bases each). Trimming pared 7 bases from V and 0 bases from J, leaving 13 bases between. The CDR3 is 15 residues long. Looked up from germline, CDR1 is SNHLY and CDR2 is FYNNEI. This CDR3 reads CASTGGGSSYNEQFF. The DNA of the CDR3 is TGTGCCAGCACCGGAGGGGGTAGCTCCTACAATGAGCAGTTCTTC.

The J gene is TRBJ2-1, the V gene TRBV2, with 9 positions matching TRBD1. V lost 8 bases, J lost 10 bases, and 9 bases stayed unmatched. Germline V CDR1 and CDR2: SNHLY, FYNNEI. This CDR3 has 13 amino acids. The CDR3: CASGQGLRMEQFF. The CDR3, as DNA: TGTGCCAGCGGACAGGGGTTACGGATGGAGCAGTTCTTC.